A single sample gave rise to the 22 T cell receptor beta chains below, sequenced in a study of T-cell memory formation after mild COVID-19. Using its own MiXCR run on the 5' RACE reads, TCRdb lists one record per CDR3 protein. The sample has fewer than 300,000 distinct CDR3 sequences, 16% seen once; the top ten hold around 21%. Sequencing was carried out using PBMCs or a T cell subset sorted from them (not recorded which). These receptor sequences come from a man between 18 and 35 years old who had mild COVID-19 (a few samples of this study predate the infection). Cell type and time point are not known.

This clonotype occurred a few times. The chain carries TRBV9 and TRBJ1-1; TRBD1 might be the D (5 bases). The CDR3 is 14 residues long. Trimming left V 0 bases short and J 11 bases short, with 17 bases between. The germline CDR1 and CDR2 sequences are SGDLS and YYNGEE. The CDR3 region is CASSVDPHQGRAFF. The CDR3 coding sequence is TGTGCCAGCAGCGTAGACCCACACCAGGGTCGGGCTTTCTTT.

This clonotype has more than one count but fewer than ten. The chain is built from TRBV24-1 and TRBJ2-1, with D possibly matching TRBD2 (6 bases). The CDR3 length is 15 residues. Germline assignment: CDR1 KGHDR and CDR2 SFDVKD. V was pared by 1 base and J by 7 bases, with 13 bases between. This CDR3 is CATSDFPSVGNEQFF. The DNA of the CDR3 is TGTGCCACCAGTGATTTTCCTAGCGTTGGGAATGAGCAGTTCTTC.

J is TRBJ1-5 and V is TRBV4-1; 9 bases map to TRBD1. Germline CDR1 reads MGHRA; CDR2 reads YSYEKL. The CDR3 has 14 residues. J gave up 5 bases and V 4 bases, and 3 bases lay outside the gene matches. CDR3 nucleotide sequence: TGCGCCAGCAGCCGGAGACAGGGGGATCAGCCCCAGCATTTT. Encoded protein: CASSRRQGDQPQHF.

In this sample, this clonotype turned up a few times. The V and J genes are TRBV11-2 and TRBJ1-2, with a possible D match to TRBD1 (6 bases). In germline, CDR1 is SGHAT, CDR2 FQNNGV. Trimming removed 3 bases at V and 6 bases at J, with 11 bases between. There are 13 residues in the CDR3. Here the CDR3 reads CASSFGRGNGYTF. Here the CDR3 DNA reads TGTGCCAGCAGCTTTGGCAGGGGCAATGGCTACACCTTC.

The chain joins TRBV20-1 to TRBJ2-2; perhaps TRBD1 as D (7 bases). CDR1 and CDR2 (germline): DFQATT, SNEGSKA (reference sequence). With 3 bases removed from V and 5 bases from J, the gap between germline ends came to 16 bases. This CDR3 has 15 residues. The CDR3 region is CSARVPGGGTGELFF. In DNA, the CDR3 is TGCAGTGCTAGGGTCCCAGGGGGAGGAACCGGGGAGCTGTTTTTT.

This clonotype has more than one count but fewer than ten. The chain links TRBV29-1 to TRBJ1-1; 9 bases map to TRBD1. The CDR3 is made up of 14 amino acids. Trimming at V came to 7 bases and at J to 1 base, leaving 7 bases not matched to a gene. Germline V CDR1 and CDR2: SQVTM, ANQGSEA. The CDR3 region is CSAPPGQGNTEAFF. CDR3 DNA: TGCAGCGCACCCCCGGGACAGGGGAACACTGAAGCTTTCTTT.

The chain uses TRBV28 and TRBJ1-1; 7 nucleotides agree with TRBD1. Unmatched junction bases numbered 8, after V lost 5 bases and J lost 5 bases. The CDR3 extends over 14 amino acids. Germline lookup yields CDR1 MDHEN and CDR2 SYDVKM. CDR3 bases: TGTGCCAGCAGTCTTCCACAGGGGCGGACTGAAGCTTTCTTT. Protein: CASSLPQGRTEAFF.

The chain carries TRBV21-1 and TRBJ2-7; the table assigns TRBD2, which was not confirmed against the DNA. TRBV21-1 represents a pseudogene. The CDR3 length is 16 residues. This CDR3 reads CASSKFASGLSYEQYV. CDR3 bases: TGTGCCAGCAGCAAATTCGCTAGCGGGTTATCCTACGAGCAGTACGTC.

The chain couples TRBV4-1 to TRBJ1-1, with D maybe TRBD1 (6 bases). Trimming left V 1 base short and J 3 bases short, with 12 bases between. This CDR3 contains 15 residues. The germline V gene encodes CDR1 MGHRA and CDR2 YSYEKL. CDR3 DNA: TGCGCCAGCAGCCAAGCTGAGGGGGGGTACACTGAAGCTTTCTTT. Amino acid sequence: CASSQAEGGYTEAFF.

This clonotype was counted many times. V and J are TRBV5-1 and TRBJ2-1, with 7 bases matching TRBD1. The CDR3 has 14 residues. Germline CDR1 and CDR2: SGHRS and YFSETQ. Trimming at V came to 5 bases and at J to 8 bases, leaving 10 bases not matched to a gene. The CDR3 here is CASRSGTAGDEQFF. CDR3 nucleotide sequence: TGCGCCAGCAGGTCCGGGACAGCAGGGGATGAGCAGTTCTTC.

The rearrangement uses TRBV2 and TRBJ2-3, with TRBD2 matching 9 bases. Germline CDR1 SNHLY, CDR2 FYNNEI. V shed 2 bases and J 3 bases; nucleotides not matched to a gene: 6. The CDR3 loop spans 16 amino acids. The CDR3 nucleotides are TGTGCCAGCAGTGAAAATAGTCTAGCGGGAACAGATACGCAGTATTTT. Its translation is CASSENSLAGTDTQYF.

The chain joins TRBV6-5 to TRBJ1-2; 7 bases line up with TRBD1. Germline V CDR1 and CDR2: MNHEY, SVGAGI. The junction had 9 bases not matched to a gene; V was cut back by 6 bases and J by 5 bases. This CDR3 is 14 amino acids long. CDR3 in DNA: TGTGCCAGCAGACCGCCGGGACAGATATATGGCTACACCTTC. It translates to CASRPPGQIYGYTF.

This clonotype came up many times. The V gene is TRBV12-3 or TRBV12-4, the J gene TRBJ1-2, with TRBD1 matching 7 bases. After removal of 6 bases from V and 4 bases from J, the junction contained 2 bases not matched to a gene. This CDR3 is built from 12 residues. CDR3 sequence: CASSGDSYGYTF. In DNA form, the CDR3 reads TGTGCCAGCAGCGGGGACAGCTATGGCTACACCTTC.

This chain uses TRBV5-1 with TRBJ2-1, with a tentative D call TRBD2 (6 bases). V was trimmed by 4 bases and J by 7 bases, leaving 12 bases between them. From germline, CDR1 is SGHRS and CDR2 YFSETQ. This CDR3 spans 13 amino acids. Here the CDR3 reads CASSTAGSNEQFF. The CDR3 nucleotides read TGCGCCAGCAGCACCGCGGGGAGTAATGAGCAGTTCTTC.

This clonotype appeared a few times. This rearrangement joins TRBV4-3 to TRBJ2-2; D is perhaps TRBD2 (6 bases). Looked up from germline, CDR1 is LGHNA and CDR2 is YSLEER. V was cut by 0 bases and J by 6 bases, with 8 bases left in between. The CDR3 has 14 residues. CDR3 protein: CASSQDGGSGELFF. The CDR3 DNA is TGCGCCAGCAGCCAAGATGGAGGGTCCGGGGAGCTGTTTTTT.

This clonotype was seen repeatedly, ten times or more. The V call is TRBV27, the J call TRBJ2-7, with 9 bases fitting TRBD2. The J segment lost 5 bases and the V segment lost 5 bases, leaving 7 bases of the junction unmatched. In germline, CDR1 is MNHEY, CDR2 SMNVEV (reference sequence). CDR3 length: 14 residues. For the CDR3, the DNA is TGTGCCAGCAGTAACATAGCGGGGGTCAACGAGCAGTACTTC. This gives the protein CASSNIAGVNEQYF.

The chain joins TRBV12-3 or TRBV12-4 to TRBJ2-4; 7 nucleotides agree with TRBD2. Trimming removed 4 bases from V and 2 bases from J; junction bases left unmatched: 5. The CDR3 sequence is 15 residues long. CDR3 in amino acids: CASSSMTSTKNIQYF. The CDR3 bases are TGTGCCAGCAGTTCTATGACTAGCACCAAAAACATTCAGTACTTC.

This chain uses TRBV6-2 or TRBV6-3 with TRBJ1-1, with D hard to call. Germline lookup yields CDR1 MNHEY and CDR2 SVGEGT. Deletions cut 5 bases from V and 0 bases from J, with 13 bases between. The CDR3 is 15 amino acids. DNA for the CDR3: TGTGCCAGCAGTAGGTCCACCTTCATGAACACTGAAGCTTTCTTT. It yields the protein CASSRSTFMNTEAFF.

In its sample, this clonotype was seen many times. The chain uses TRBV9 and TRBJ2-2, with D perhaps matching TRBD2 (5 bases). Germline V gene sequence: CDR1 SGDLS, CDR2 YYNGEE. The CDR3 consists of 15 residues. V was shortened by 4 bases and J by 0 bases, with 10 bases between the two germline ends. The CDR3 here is CASSPAGANTGELFF. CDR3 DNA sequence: TGTGCCAGCAGCCCGGCGGGCGCGAACACCGGGGAGCTGTTTTTT.

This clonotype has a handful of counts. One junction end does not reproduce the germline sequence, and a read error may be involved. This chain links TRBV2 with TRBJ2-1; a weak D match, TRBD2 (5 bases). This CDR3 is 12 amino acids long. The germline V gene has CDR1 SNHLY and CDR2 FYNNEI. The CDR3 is CASSGAGMSPNF. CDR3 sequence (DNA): TGTGCCAGCAGTGGGGCCGGGATGTCACCCAACTTC.

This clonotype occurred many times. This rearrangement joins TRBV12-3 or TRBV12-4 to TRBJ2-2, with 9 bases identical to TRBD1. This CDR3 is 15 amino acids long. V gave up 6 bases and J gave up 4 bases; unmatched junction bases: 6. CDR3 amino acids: CASRWDRVSTGELFF. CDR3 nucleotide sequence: TGTGCCAGCAGATGGGACAGGGTGTCCACCGGGGAGCTGTTTTTT.

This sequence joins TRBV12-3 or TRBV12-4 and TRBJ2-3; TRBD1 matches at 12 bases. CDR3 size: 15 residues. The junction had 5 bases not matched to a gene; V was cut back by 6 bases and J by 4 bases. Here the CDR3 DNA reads TGTGCCAGCAGGGGACAGGGGGCAATCGCAGATACGCAGTATTTT. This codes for CASRGQGAIADTQYF.